This note documents a single T cell receptor beta chain sequence. Its antigen is still unknown. The record originates from a study of CXCR3-negative and CXCR3-positive naive CD8 T cells. The study's findings and limits: Researchers reported similar TRBV-TRBJ usage in naive CXCR3-negative and CXCR3-positive cells, though memory differed. CXCR3-positive naive cells carried more hydrophobic TRB CDR3s than CXCR3-negative naive cells did. In both naive subsets diversity was comparably high, whereas memory CD8+ cells showed much lower diversity. Fresh PBMCs were used in most assays, and CXCR3 expression partially decreased after cryopreservation.

The naive CD8+ gate required CD45RO-CCR7+CD27+CD95- phenotype. Germline V gene data show CDR1 as LGHNA and CDR2 as YSLEER. The CDR3 contains 13 residues. Each TRB cDNA library was prepared by 5' RACE (with UMI labels). TCRdb re-called the 5' RACE reads, yielding one record per CDR3 amino acid sequence without DNA. This sample's clone table lists 130,000 or so distinct CDR3 sequences. The receptor's source is a human donor in good health. Some clones in this sample may be carry-over from other donors' samples. The J gene is TRBJ2-5, the V gene TRBV4-3; TCRdb designates TRBD1, a call that cannot be tested without DNA. Sequencing was carried out using naive CXCR3+ CD8+ T cells from blood. Noted subset: CD45RO-CCR7+CD27+CD95- naive CD8+ T cells expressing CXCR3 (TNR3+). This CDR3 is CASSPYRAETQYF.